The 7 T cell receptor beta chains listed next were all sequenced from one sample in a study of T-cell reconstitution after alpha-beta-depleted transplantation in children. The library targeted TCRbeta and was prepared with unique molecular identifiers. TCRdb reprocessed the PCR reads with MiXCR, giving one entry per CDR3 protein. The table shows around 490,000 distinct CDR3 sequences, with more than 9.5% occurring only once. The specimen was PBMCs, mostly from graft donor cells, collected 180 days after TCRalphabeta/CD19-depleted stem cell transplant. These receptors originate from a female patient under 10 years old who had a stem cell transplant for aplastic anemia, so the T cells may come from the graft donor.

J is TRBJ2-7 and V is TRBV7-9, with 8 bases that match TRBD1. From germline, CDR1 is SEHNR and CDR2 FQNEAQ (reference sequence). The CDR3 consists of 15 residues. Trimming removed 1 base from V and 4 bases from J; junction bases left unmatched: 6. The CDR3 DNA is TGTGCCAGCAGCTTAGGGACAGGGACGGTGTACGAGCAGTACTTC. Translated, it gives CASSLGTGTVYEQYF.

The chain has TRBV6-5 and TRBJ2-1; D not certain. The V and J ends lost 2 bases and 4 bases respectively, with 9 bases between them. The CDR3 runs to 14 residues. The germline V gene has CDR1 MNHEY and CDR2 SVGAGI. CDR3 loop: CASSYGVGYNEQFF. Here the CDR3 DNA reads TGTGCCAGCAGTTACGGCGTCGGATACAATGAGCAGTTCTTC.

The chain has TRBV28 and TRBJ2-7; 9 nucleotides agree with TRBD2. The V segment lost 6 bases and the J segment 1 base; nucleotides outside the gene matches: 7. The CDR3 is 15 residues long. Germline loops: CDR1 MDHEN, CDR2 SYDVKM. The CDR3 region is CASSFSGRVSYEQYF. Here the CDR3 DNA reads TGTGCCAGCAGCTTTAGCGGGAGAGTATCCTACGAGCAGTACTTC.

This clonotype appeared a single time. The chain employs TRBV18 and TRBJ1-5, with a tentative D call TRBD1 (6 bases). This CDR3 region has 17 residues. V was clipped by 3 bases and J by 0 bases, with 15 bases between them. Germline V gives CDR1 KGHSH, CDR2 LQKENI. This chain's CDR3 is CASSPTGAGYSNQPQHF. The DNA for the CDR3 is TGTGCCAGCTCACCGACAGGTGCGGGATATAGCAATCAGCCCCAGCATTTT.

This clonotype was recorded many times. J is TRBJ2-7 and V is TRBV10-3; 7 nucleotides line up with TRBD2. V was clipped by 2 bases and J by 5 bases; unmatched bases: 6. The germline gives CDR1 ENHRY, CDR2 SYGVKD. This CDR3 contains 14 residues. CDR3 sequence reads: CAISEPGLEHEQYV. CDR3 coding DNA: TGTGCCATCAGTGAGCCAGGACTAGAACACGAGCAGTACGTC.

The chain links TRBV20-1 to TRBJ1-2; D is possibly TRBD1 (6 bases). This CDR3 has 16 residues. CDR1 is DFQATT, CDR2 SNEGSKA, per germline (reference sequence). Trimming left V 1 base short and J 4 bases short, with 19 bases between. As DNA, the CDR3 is TGCAGTGCTAGAGGCCAAACAGGGAGCTTTATCTATGGCTACACCTTC. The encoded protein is CSARGQTGSFIYGYTF.

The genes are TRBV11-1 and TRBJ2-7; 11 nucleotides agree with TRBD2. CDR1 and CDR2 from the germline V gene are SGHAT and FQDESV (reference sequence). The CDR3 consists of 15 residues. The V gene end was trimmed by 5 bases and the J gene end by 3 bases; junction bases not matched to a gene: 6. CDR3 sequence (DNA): TGTGCCAGCAGCCCTCAGACTAGCGGGAACTACGAGCAGTACTTC. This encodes CASSPQTSGNYEQYF.